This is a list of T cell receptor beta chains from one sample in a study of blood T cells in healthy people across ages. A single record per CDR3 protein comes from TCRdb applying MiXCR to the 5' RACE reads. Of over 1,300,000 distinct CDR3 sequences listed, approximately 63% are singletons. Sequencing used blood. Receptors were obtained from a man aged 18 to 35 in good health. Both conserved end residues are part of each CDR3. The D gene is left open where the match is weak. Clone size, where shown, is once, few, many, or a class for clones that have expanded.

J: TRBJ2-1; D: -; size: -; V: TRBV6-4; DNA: TGTGCCAGCAGTGCAGGGTTTGAGCAGTTCTTC; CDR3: CASSAGFEQFF
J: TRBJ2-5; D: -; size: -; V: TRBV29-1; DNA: TGCAGCGTTAGGGGGGCCGCAGAGACCCAGTACTTC; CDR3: CSVRGAAETQYF
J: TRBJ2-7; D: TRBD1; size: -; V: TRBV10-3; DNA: TGTGCCATCAGTGTAGTCGGGCAGGGGGTGTACGAGCAGTACTTC; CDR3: CAISVVGQGVYEQYF
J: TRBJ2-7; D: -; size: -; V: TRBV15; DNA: TGTGCCACCAGCGGAGCCTACAATGAGCAGTACTTC; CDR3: CATSGAYNEQYF
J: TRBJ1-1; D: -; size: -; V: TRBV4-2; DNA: TGTGCCAGCAGCCAAGATAGACAGGCGGGCCCGAACACTGAAGCTTTCTTT; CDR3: CASSQDRQAGPNTEAFF
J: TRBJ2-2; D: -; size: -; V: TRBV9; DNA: TGTGCCAGCAGTTCTGGCGGGGAGCTGTTTTTT; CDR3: CASSSGGELFF
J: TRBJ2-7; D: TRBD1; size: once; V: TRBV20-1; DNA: TGCAGTGCGGTGGGACAGGTGGGGGCTCGGGGCGAGCAGTACTTC; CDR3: CSAVGQVGARGEQYF
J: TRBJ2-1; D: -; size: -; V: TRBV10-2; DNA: TGCGCCAGCAGTGAGACCGGGGCAGGGTGGAATGAGCAGTTCTTC; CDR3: CASSETGAGWNEQFF
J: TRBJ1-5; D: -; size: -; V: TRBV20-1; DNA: TGCAGTGCTAGGGACAGAAATAGCAATCAGCCCCAGCATTTT; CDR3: CSARDRNSNQPQHF
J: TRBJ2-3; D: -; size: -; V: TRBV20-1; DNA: TGCAGTGCTCCTATCCGATCGGGGGCGGCAGGGGATACGCAGTATTTT; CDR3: CSAPIRSGAAGDTQYF
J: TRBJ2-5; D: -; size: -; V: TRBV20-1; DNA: TGCAGTGCTACAGGGGAAGAGACCCAGTACTTC; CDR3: CSATGEETQYF